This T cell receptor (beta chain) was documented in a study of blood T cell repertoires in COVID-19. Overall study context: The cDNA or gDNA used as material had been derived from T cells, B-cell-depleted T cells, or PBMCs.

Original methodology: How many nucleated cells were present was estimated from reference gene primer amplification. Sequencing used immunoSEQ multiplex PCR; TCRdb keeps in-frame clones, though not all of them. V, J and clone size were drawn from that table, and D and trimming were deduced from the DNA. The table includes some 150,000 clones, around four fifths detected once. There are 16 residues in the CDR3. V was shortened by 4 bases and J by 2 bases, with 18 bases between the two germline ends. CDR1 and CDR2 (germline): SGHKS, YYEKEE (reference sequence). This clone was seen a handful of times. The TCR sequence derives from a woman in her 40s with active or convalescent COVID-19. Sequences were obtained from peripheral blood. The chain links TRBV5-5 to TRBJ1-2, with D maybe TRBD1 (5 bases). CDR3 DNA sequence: TGTGCCAGCAGCCGCGGGACGGATCCCCCGAACTATGGCTACACCTTC. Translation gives CASSRGTDPPNYGYTF. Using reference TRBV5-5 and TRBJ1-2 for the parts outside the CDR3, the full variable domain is DAGVTQSPTHLIKTRGQQVTLRCSPISGHKSVSWYQQVLGQGPQFIFQYYEKEERGRGNFPDRFSARQFPNYSSELNVNALLLGDSALYLCASSRGTDPPNYGYTFGSGTRLTVV.